Following are 23 T cell receptor beta chains from one sample sequenced in a study of CD8 T cells in ankylosing spondylitis. TCRdb redid the calling of the 5' RACE reads with MiXCR, one entry per CDR3 protein. Here the sample spans around 300,000 distinct CDR3 sequences, 11% being singletons. Material for sequencing was blood, either unsorted or a sorted T cell fraction (not recorded which). These receptor sequences come from a female donor with ankylosing spondylitis or in good health (not recorded which).

The chain recombines TRBV6-1 with TRBJ2-3, with 7 nucleotides matching TRBD2. From germline, CDR1 is MNHNS and CDR2 SASEGT. The V gene end was trimmed by 8 bases and the J gene end by 6 bases; junction bases not matched to a gene: 17. There are 16 residues in the CDR3. This CDR3 reads CASSLRSGGPTDTQYF. For the CDR3, the DNA is TGTGCCAGCTCCCTCAGATCGGGGGGACCCACGGATACGCAGTATTTT.

This clonotype was counted ten times or more. CDR3 nucleotide sequence: TGTGCCAGCACTGTTAGGGTAACCGGGCGAGTAAATTCACCCCTCCACTTT. Protein product: CASTVRVTGRVNSPLHF. The chain couples TRBV27 to TRBJ1-6, with D unclear. From germline, CDR1 is MNHEY and CDR2 SMNVEV (reference sequence). The V gene lost 7 bases and the J gene lost 7 bases, with 23 bases spanning the gap. CDR3 length: 17 residues.

This clonotype turned up a few times. The V call is TRBV10-3, the J call TRBJ2-2, with 8 bases fitting TRBD2. V trimming: 3 bases; J trimming: 5 bases; junction bases outside the gene matches: 14. This CDR3 spans 18 amino acids. Looked up from germline, CDR1 is ENHRY and CDR2 is SYGVKD. The chain's CDR3 is CAISEIVAGPGRTGELFF. DNA of the CDR3: TGTGCCATCAGTGAAATTGTAGCGGGACCCGGGAGGACCGGGGAGCTGTTTTTT.

In this sample, this clonotype turned up many times. J is TRBJ1-2 and V is TRBV20-1; the match to TRBD1 covers 8 bases. This CDR3 is built from 12 residues. Germline V lookup: CDR1 DFQATT, CDR2 SNEGSKA (reference sequence). The junction had 1 base not matched to a gene; V was cut back by 5 bases and J by 2 bases. The CDR3 sequence is CSAWTGNYGYTF. CDR3 nucleotide sequence: TGCAGTGCTTGGACAGGGAACTATGGCTACACCTTC.

This clonotype has a count of ten or more. The chain combines TRBV2 with TRBJ2-2; D is unclear. Germline V lookup: CDR1 SNHLY, CDR2 FYNNEI. There are 14 residues in the CDR3. Trimming took off 4 bases at V and 1 base at J, with 7 bases between the two ends. The CDR3 spells CASSGAGNTGELFF. The DNA of the CDR3 is TGTGCCAGCAGTGGGGCAGGGAACACCGGGGAGCTGTTTTTT.

This clonotype was recorded many times. V gene TRBV10-3 combines with J gene TRBJ2-3, with D perhaps TRBD2 (5 bases). Germline V gives CDR1 ENHRY, CDR2 SYGVKD. The CDR3 totals 14 residues. Between the trimmed V and J ends, which lost 1 base and 3 bases, there was a span of 8 bases. CDR3 in DNA: TGTGCCATCAGTGAGTTACGGGAAACAGATACGCAGTATTTT. Protein sequence: CAISELRETDTQYF.

This clonotype was picked up many times. V usage is TRBV12-3 or TRBV12-4 and J usage is TRBJ2-3, with 8 bases fitting TRBD2. The CDR3 spans 14 residues. Unmatched junction bases numbered 8, after V lost 7 bases and J lost 5 bases. The CDR3 spells CASNPLAGLDTQYF. In DNA, the CDR3 is TGTGCCAGCAATCCCTTAGCGGGGTTAGATACGCAGTATTTT.

The gene calls are TRBV4-1 and TRBJ2-2, with a tentative D call TRBD1 (5 bases). Germline CDR1 MGHRA, CDR2 YSYEKL. Deletions cut 2 bases from V and 5 bases from J, with 12 bases between. The CDR3 contains 15 residues. This CDR3 is CASSQIDKGTGELFF. CDR3 nucleotide sequence: TGCGCCAGCAGCCAAATCGACAAGGGGACCGGGGAGCTGTTTTTT.

The V call is TRBV12-3 or TRBV12-4, the J call TRBJ2-3, with TRBD2 matching 7 bases. CDR3 length equals 13 residues. With 6 bases clipped from V and 5 bases from J, the junction kept 5 bases outside the gene matches. CDR3 region: CASSSGRVDTQYF. The CDR3 DNA sequence: TGTGCCAGCAGCTCTGGGAGGGTAGATACGCAGTATTTT.

This clonotype was observed at least ten times. The chain uses TRBV29-1 and TRBJ2-7; D gene ambiguous. V was pared by 7 bases and J by 0 bases, with 10 bases between. The CDR3 has 12 residues. Germline CDR1 and CDR2: SQVTM and ANQGSEA. The CDR3 is CSAKSPSYEQYF. DNA for the CDR3: TGCAGCGCCAAATCGCCCTCCTACGAGCAGTACTTC.

This clonotype occurred many times. CDR3 protein: CASSWSGLSGNTIYF. CDR3 nucleotides: TGTGCCAGCAGTTGGTCAGGTCTCTCTGGAAACACCATATATTTT. The V and J genes are TRBV27 and TRBJ1-3; unclear D gene. V dropped 4 bases and J dropped 0 bases, with 10 bases sitting between them. The CDR3 consists of 15 residues. Germline loops: CDR1 MNHEY, CDR2 SMNVEV (reference sequence).

This clonotype came up many times. The chain carries TRBV5-1 and TRBJ2-3, with TRBD1 matching 9 bases. The CDR3 is made up of 15 amino acids. CDR1 is SGHRS, CDR2 YFSETQ, per germline. V was pared by 4 bases and J by 6 bases, with 9 bases of the junction left unmatched. CDR3 region: CASSDTGGVTDTQYF. The CDR3 DNA follows: TGCGCCAGCAGCGATACAGGGGGCGTTACGGATACGCAGTATTTT.

The table lists this clonotype with a few counts. The rearrangement uses TRBV21-1 and TRBJ2-7; the listed D gene, TRBD1, was not tested against the DNA. TRBV21-1 is a pseudogene segment. This CDR3 comprises 16 residues. The CDR3 DNA reads TGTGCCAGCAGCAAAGTTTTAGGACAGGCCACCTACGAGCAGTACTTC. Translated: CASSKVLGQATYEQYF.

The table lists this clonotype with many counts. The rearrangement uses TRBV20-1 and TRBJ1-5; D not certain. V lost 6 bases, J lost 4 bases, and 19 bases lay in between. The CDR3 runs 15 residues. Germline values: CDR1 DFQATT, CDR2 SNEGSKA (reference sequence). The CDR3 loop reads CSALGSTRRNQPQHF. The CDR3 DNA reads TGCAGTGCCCTAGGGTCCACACGGCGTAATCAGCCCCAGCATTTT.

This clonotype was recorded at least ten times. This rearrangement joins TRBV11-2 to TRBJ1-1; D is unresolved. Trimming stripped 1 base from V and 0 bases from J, with 9 bases between. Germline V gene data show CDR1 as SGHAT and CDR2 as FQNNGV. The CDR3 loop spans 15 amino acids. CDR3 nucleotides: TGTGCCAGCAGCTTAGGGCAGACCTTGAACACTGAAGCTTTCTTT. Protein: CASSLGQTLNTEAFF.

The chain is built from TRBV6-2 or TRBV6-3 and TRBJ2-7; D possibly matches TRBD1 or TRBD2 (5 bases each). The CDR3 has 17 residues. Germline CDR1 is MNHEY and CDR2 is SVGEGT. V was clipped by 6 bases and J by 4 bases, with 25 bases between them. The CDR3 sequence: CASRTPDPGPQLYEQYF. Written as DNA, the CDR3 is TGTGCCAGCAGAACCCCCGACCCGGGACCGCAACTGTACGAGCAGTACTTC.

In its sample, this clonotype was seen many times. The J gene is TRBJ2-7, the V gene TRBV20-1; 7 bases align to TRBD1. The germline V gene encodes CDR1 DFQATT and CDR2 SNEGSKA (reference sequence). This CDR3 spans 12 amino acids. Trimming cost V 6 bases and J 3 bases; bases outside gene matches: 5. This CDR3 is CSAGTVNYEQYF. The CDR3 DNA reads TGCAGTGCCGGGACAGTCAACTACGAGCAGTACTTC.

This clonotype was recorded at least ten times. The chain carries TRBV20-1 and TRBJ1-1; D uncertain. The CDR3 loop spans 16 amino acids. V dropped 3 bases and J dropped 0 bases, with 17 bases sitting between them. The germline gives CDR1 DFQATT, CDR2 SNEGSKA (reference sequence). The CDR3 DNA follows: TGCAGTGCTAGTGTAGCAGGAGCTTTCATGAACACTGAAGCTTTCTTT. Protein product: CSASVAGAFMNTEAFF.

In its sample, this clonotype was seen many times. The chain's CDR3 is CSARDFGTSYEQYF. The CDR3 region has the DNA TGCAGTGCTAGAGATTTTGGCACCTCCTACGAGCAGTACTTC. This chain links TRBV20-1 with TRBJ2-7; D is undetermined. CDR1 is DFQATT, CDR2 SNEGSKA, per germline (reference sequence). The CDR3 is 14 residues long. V was trimmed by 0 bases and J by 0 bases, leaving 9 bases between them.

This clonotype has only a few counts. This chain uses TRBV20-1 with TRBJ2-4, with D possibly matching TRBD2 (7 bases). The CDR3 is 13 amino acids. Germline V CDR1 and CDR2: DFQATT, SNEGSKA (reference sequence). Trimming removed 2 bases at V and 7 bases at J, with 12 bases between. The CDR3 DNA reads TGCAGTGCTAGACGGGGGGCAGGCAACATTCAGTACTTC. As protein: CSARRGAGNIQYF.

Many counts were recorded for this clonotype. J is TRBJ1-2 and V is TRBV7-9; D unresolved. The CDR3 sequence is 15 residues long. Germline V gene sequence: CDR1 SEHNR, CDR2 FQNEAQ (reference sequence). The V end was cut by 1 base, the J end by 3 bases, with 12 bases between. The CDR3 loop reads CASSLEGSYDYGYTF. In nucleotides, the CDR3 is TGTGCCAGCAGCTTAGAGGGCAGTTATGACTATGGCTACACCTTC.

This chain connects TRBV15 to TRBJ2-4; D might be TRBD1 (5 bases). Trimming took off 0 bases at V and 8 bases at J, with 14 bases between the two ends. The CDR3 is made up of 15 amino acids. Germline V gene data show CDR1 as LNHNV and CDR2 as YYDKDF (reference sequence). The CDR3 DNA is TGTGCCACCAGCAGAGATCAGGGCAGGGCGGACATTCAGTACTTC. Amino acid sequence: CATSRDQGRADIQYF. The full variable domain, completed using reference TRBV15 and TRBJ2-4, is DAMVIQNPRYQVTQFGKPVTLSCSQTLNHNVMYWYQQKSSQAPKLLFHYYDKDFNNEADTPDNFQSRRPNTSFCFLDIRSPGLGDTAMYLCATSRDQGRADIQYFGAGTRLSVL.

This clonotype was seen ten or more times. J is TRBJ2-1 and V is TRBV5-6, with TRBD1 as a possible D gene (6 bases). The CDR3 is 14 amino acids. The V end was cut by 4 bases, the J end by 6 bases, with 14 bases between. Germline loops: CDR1 SGHDT, CDR2 YYEEEE. CDR3 loop: CASSRLDSSNEQFF. The CDR3 region has the DNA TGTGCCAGCAGCCGACTGGACAGTTCCAATGAGCAGTTCTTC. The variable domain in full, completed from reference TRBV5-6 and TRBJ2-1, reads DAGVTQSPTHLIKTRGQQVTLRCSPKSGHDTVSWYQQALGQGPQFIFQYYEEEERQRGNFPDRFSGHQFPNYSSELNVNALLLGDSALYLCASSRLDSSNEQFFGPGTRLTVL.